Below, 24 T cell receptor beta chains from the same sample are listed, as sequenced in a study of preoperative IRX-2 immunotherapy in early breast cancer. TCRdb's table, derived via immunoSEQ multiplex PCR, lists solely in-frame clones and lacks some. The data hold tens of thousands of clones, with over 90% observed a single time. Treatment denoted: preoperative locoregional IRX-2 cytokine immunotherapy. The sample was acquired from a patient treated with IRX-2 immunotherapy. These receptors all stem from a human donor with breast cancer.

V gene TRBV4-3 combines with J gene TRBJ2-7; tentative D call: TRBD2 (6 bases). Germline CDR1 LGHNA, CDR2 YSLEER. The CDR3 loop spans 15 amino acids. V shed 0 bases and J shed 4 bases, with 13 bases lying between them. The CDR3 sequence is CASSQDSGEGYEQYF. In DNA, the CDR3 is TGCGCCAGCAGCCAAGATTCGGGAGAAGGATACGAGCAGTACTTC.

J is TRBJ2-7 and V is TRBV7-9, with D possibly being TRBD1 or TRBD2 (5 bases each). V gave up 5 bases and J gave up 1 base, with 15 bases separating them. This CDR3 spans 15 amino acids. Germline CDR1 and CDR2: SEHNR and FQNEAQ (reference sequence). Here the CDR3 reads CASSLLSGRSYEQYF. The CDR3 bases are TGTGCCAGCAGCCTCCTCTCGGGGCGTTCCTACGAGCAGTACTTC.

The V and J genes are TRBV5-1 and TRBJ1-1, with unresolved D. The CDR3 length is 14 residues. Deletions cut 3 bases from V and 1 base from J, with 10 bases between. CDR1 and CDR2 from the germline V gene are SGHRS and YFSETQ. The CDR3 region is CASSSAPPNTEAFF. The CDR3 coding sequence is TGCGCCAGCAGCTCCGCCCCCCCGAACACTGAAGCTTTCTTT.

For the CDR3, the DNA is TGCGCCAGCAGCCAAGATGGAAGGGGGCGGTACAATGAGCAGTTCTTC. Translation: CASSQDGRGRYNEQFF. This chain connects TRBV4-1 to TRBJ2-1; 7 bases are shared with TRBD1. The J segment lost 4 bases and the V segment lost 0 bases, leaving 6 bases of the junction unmatched. The CDR3 is 16 residues long. Germline values: CDR1 MGHRA, CDR2 YSYEKL.

The genes are TRBV21-1 and TRBJ1-1. TRBV21-1 is labeled a pseudogene. The CDR3 contains 13 residues. The DNA of the CDR3 is TGTGCCAGCAGCAAAAGGAGGGAGAGGGAAGCTTTCTTT. This gives the protein CASSKRREREAFF.

This clone was counted a single time. V is TRBV7-3 and J is TRBJ2-5; TRBD2 might be the D (5 bases). The CDR3 runs to 14 residues. The germline gives CDR1 SGHTA, CDR2 FQGTGA. V shed 0 bases and J shed 4 bases, with 9 bases lying between them. CDR3 sequence reads: CASSLTRGAETQYF. The DNA of the CDR3 is TGTGCCAGCAGCTTAACTCGGGGTGCAGAGACCCAGTACTTC.

The chain joins TRBV5-4 to TRBJ2-3; TRBD2 agrees at 7 bases. V lost 0 bases to trimming and J lost 13 bases; unmatched junction nucleotides: 17. There are 16 residues in the CDR3. The V gene's germline CDR1 is SGHNT and CDR2 YYREEE (reference sequence). CDR3 amino acids: CASSLAPGGGRTQEYF. The CDR3 nucleotides are TGTGCCAGCAGCTTGGCTCCGGGGGGTGGAAGGACACAGGAGTATTTT.

The chain uses TRBV4-3 and TRBJ2-3, with a possible D match to TRBD2 (5 bases). The CDR3 consists of 15 residues. Germline-derived CDR1 and CDR2 are LGHNA and YSLEER. V lost 0 bases and J 2 bases, leaving 9 bases between the germline ends. CDR3 in DNA: TGCGCCAGCAGCCAAGATTCGAGGGCCACAGATACGCAGTATTTT. Amino acids: CASSQDSRATDTQYF.

This rearrangement joins TRBV19 to TRBJ2-7; 7 bases match TRBD1. With V trimmed by 3 bases and J by 2 bases, 4 bases remained unmatched. This CDR3 region has 14 residues. Per the germline V gene, CDR1 is LNHDA and CDR2 is SQIVND (reference sequence). The CDR3 here is CASSITDRTYEQYF. Written as DNA, the CDR3 is TGTGCCAGTAGTATTACGGACAGGACCTACGAGCAGTACTTC.

This clone appeared once. The gene calls are TRBV28 and TRBJ2-1; 9 bases line up with TRBD1. The CDR3 totals 17 residues. J gave up 6 bases and V 1 base, and 10 bases lay outside the gene matches. Germline V lookup: CDR1 MDHEN, CDR2 SYDVKM. Here the CDR3 DNA reads TGTGCCAGCAGTTTATCCCATGCGGGGACAGGGCGCAATGAGCAGTTCTTC. Amino acids: CASSLSHAGTGRNEQFF.

In this sample, this clone turned up once. The chain couples TRBV20-1 to TRBJ2-1; D may be TRBD2 (5 bases). Trimming removed 5 bases at V and 10 bases at J, with 9 bases between. The CDR3 length is 10 residues. The germline V gene encodes CDR1 DFQATT and CDR2 SNEGSKA (reference sequence). The CDR3, as DNA: TGCAGTGCTGCGGGTGGGGAGCAGTTCTTC. Protein: CSAAGGEQFF.

CDR3: CASRKQGWEKLFF. The CDR3, as DNA: TGTGCCAGTAGAAAGCAGGGGTGGGAAAAACTGTTTTTT. The rearrangement links TRBV19 to TRBJ1-4, with D tentatively TRBD1 (6 bases). Germline V CDR1 and CDR2: LNHDA, SQIVND (reference sequence). Trimming removed 6 bases from V and 8 bases from J, with 13 bases in between. The CDR3 length is 13 residues.

This clone qualifies as large. This rearrangement joins TRBV14 to TRBJ2-5, with D hard to call. This CDR3 contains 12 residues. V was cut by 0 bases and J by 6 bases, with 5 bases left in between. The germline V gene encodes CDR1 SGHDN and CDR2 FVKESK. The CDR3 spells CASSQDRQTQYF. DNA for the CDR3: TGTGCCAGCAGCCAAGATCGGCAGACCCAGTACTTC. The whole variable domain, remainder taken from reference TRBV14 and TRBJ2-5, is EAGVTQFPSHSVIEKGQTVTLRCDPISGHDNLYWYRRVMGKEIKFLLHFVKESKQDESGMPNNRFLAERTGGTYSTLKVQPAELEDSGVYFCASSQDRQTQYFGPGTRLLVL.

The sample holds a few counts of this clone. The chain links TRBV30 to TRBJ2-2; no reliable D call. The ends were cut back, 1 base at V and 3 bases at J, with 9 bases in the middle. CDR1 and CDR2 (germline): GTSNPN, SVGIG (reference sequence). The CDR3 length is 14 residues. CDR3 loop: CAWSGRKDTGELFF. DNA of the CDR3: TGTGCCTGGAGTGGAAGGAAGGACACCGGGGAGCTGTTTTTT.

This sequence joins TRBV6-4 and TRBJ1-5, with unresolved D. This CDR3 has 14 residues. The ends were cut back, 5 bases at V and 0 bases at J, with 8 bases in the middle. The germline CDR1 and CDR2 sequences are MRHNA and SNTAGT. The CDR3 nucleotides are TGTGCCAGCAGTCTTGAGTATAGCAATCAGCCCCAGCATTTT. Protein sequence: CASSLEYSNQPQHF.

The rearrangement uses TRBV7-9 and TRBJ2-1; D is undetermined. V lost 3 bases to trimming and J lost 8 bases, with 5 bases between them. Germline V CDR1 and CDR2: SEHNR, FQNEAQ (reference sequence). This CDR3 contains 11 residues. The DNA of the CDR3 is TGTGCCAGCAGCTTTACCTATGAGCAGTTCTTC. Amino acids: CASSFTYEQFF.

The rearrangement uses TRBV7-9 and TRBJ2-4, with unresolved D. The CDR3 loop spans 11 amino acids. V gave up 5 bases and J gave up 5 bases, with 4 bases separating them. The germline gives CDR1 SEHNR, CDR2 FQNEAQ (reference sequence). The CDR3 DNA follows: TGTGCCAGCAGCGGACAAAACATTCAGTACTTC. This translates into CASSGQNIQYF.

This chain links TRBV2 with TRBJ2-5, with 11 positions matching TRBD2. The germline V gene encodes CDR1 SNHLY and CDR2 FYNNEI. V was pared by 7 bases and J by 1 base, with 14 bases of the junction left unmatched. CDR3 length equals 18 residues. CDR3 nucleotide sequence: TGTGCCAGCAAGGTCAGACTAGCGGGGAGGGAGACCCAAGAGACCCAGTACTTC. Translating it yields CASKVRLAGRETQETQYF.

V usage is TRBV9 and J usage is TRBJ2-2; D gene uncertain. CDR3 length: 15 residues. Germline V gives CDR1 SGDLS, CDR2 YYNGEE. Trimming shortened V by 4 bases and J by 0 bases, and 10 bases separated the two germline ends. Written as DNA, the CDR3 is TGTGCCAGCAGCAGCAGAGTAACGAACACCGGGGAGCTGTTTTTT. This gives the protein CASSSRVTNTGELFF.

The rearrangement joins TRBV7-2 to TRBJ2-3; 9 nucleotides match TRBD2. With V trimmed by 2 bases and J by 0 bases, 3 bases remained unmatched. In germline, CDR1 is SGHTA, CDR2 FQGNSA. The CDR3 length is 16 residues. CDR3 protein: CASSLRLAASTDTQYF. As DNA, the CDR3 is TGTGCCAGCAGCTTAAGACTAGCGGCTAGCACAGATACGCAGTATTTT.

This chain links TRBV9 with TRBJ2-1; D unresolved. Germline V gene lookup returns CDR1 SGDLS and CDR2 YYNGEE. V was trimmed by 0 bases and J by 8 bases, leaving 15 bases between them. There are 15 residues in the CDR3. The CDR3 sequence is CASSVGSEGGYEQFF. The CDR3 bases are TGTGCCAGCAGCGTAGGTTCGGAAGGCGGCTATGAGCAGTTCTTC.

The rearrangement joins TRBV7-2 to TRBJ2-1; 9 bases align to TRBD1. Germline CDR1 and CDR2: SGHTA and FQGNSA. With V trimmed by 5 bases and J by 2 bases, 4 bases remained unmatched. The CDR3 length is 15 residues. The DNA of the CDR3 is TGTGCCAGCAGCCTCCGGGACAGGGCCTACAATGAGCAGTTCTTC. This codes for CASSLRDRAYNEQFF.

The chain has TRBV30 and TRBJ2-1, with 12 bases fitting TRBD1. CDR1 is GTSNPN, CDR2 SVGIG, per germline (reference sequence). This CDR3 spans 15 amino acids. V was clipped by 1 base and J by 9 bases; unmatched bases: 7. The CDR3 reads CAWSAGTGGRIEQFF. The CDR3 DNA follows: TGTGCCTGGAGTGCAGGGACAGGGGGCCGTATTGAGCAGTTCTTC.

DNA of the CDR3: TGTGCCACCAGCACGGTGACAGTCCAAGAGACCCAGTACTTC. This codes for CATSTVTVQETQYF. The rearrangement joins TRBV15 to TRBJ2-5; D perhaps matches TRBD1 (5 bases). There are 14 residues in the CDR3. The germline V and J ends were trimmed by 4 bases and 1 base, with 10 bases remaining between them. The V gene's germline CDR1 is LNHNV and CDR2 YYDKDF (reference sequence). Full variable domain (rest looked up from reference TRBV15 and TRBJ2-5): DAMVIQNPRYQVTQFGKPVTLSCSQTLNHNVMYWYQQKSSQAPKLLFHYYDKDFNNEADTPDNFQSRRPNTSFCFLDIRSPGLGDTAMYLCATSTVTVQETQYFGPGTRLLVL.